Below are 3 T cell receptor beta chains sequenced from a single sample in a study of OX40 agonist ivuxolimab in advanced cancers. Clones were sequenced by immunoSEQ multiplex PCR, and TCRdb holds only the in-frame ones, with some missing. The repertoire has around 35,000 clones, approximately 78% of them found once; the top ten carry less than 25%. Sequenced here: CD4+ or CD8+ T cells sorted from blood, sampled in a trial of the OX40 agonist ivuxolimab. These receptors were collected from an adult with an advanced solid tumor such as melanoma, head and neck, liver or kidney cancer.

The chain links TRBV7-8 to TRBJ2-1; D is perhaps TRBD1 or TRBD2 (5 bases each). Per the germline V gene, CDR1 is SGHVS and CDR2 is FQNEAQ. Trimming cost V 3 bases and J 7 bases, with 13 bases left between them. The CDR3 runs to 14 residues. The CDR3 bases are TGTGCCAGCAGCTTCAGAGGGGTTACTAATGAGCAGTTCTTC. Its protein product is CASSFRGVTNEQFF.

The chain joins TRBV19 to TRBJ2-2; no clear D. This CDR3 contains 11 residues. The V gene lost 6 bases and the J gene lost 7 bases, with 6 bases spanning the gap. Germline loops: CDR1 LNHDA, CDR2 SQIVND (reference sequence). CDR3 loop: CASSWNGELFF. The DNA for the CDR3 is TGTGCCAGTAGCTGGAACGGGGAGCTGTTTTTT. The full variable domain, completed using reference TRBV19 and TRBJ2-2, is DGGITQSPKYLFRKEGQNVTLSCEQNLNHDAMYWYRQDPGQGLRLIYYSQIVNDFQKGDIAEGYSVSREKKESFPLTVTSAQKNPTAFYLCASSWNGELFFGEGSRLTVL.

This clone was counted only a few times. This chain uses TRBV27 with TRBJ1-6; 8 nucleotides match TRBD1. The V gene end was trimmed by 3 bases and the J gene end by 0 bases; junction bases not matched to a gene: 7. CDR3 size: 18 residues. The germline V gene has CDR1 MNHEY and CDR2 SMNVEV (reference sequence). Here the CDR3 reads CASSFWTGSGSYNSPLHF. The CDR3 DNA reads as TGTGCCAGCAGTTTCTGGACAGGGTCCGGCTCCTATAATTCACCCCTCCACTTT.